These 24 T cell receptor beta chains originate from one sample sequenced in a study of T cell repertoires and HLA-DP antigens. Using immunoSEQ multiplex PCR, the repertoire was profiled, and TCRdb retains in-frame clones only, with some absent. The sample includes around 100,000 clones, about 91% seen only once; the top ten take 0.25% to 0.3%. Antigens for these TCRs are unknown. Specimen: CD4+ T cells from PBMCs. The receptors originated from a woman younger than 30 in good health and CMV-seronegative.

The chain has TRBV7-3 and TRBJ2-1, with a weak D call TRBD2 (5 bases). CDR3 size: 13 residues. V shed 5 bases and J shed 0 bases, with 5 bases lying between them. The germline V gene encodes CDR1 SGHTA and CDR2 FQGTGA. In nucleotides, the CDR3 is TGTGCCAGCAGCCTAGCCTCCTACAATGAGCAGTTCTTC. This codes for CASSLASYNEQFF.

This clone showed up just once. The chain links TRBV18 to TRBJ1-3; D unresolved. There are 15 residues in the CDR3. Trimming shortened V by 3 bases and J by 0 bases, and 9 bases separated the two germline ends. CDR1 and CDR2 from the germline V gene are KGHSH and LQKENI. The CDR3 DNA is TGTGCCAGCTCACCCCTGACGGTCTCTGGAAACACCATATATTTT. Protein: CASSPLTVSGNTIYF.

V gene TRBV5-5 combines with J gene TRBJ1-2; the D is unclear. CDR3 length: 14 amino acids. CDR1 is SGHKS, CDR2 YYEKEE, per germline (reference sequence). V lost 1 base to trimming and J lost 2 bases, with 9 bases between them. In DNA form, the CDR3 reads TGTGCCAGCAGCTTGCGACCGTTAAACTATGGCTACACCTTC. Translated: CASSLRPLNYGYTF.

The V gene is TRBV10-3, the J gene TRBJ2-5; 13 nucleotides match TRBD2. CDR3 length: 16 amino acids. CDR1 is ENHRY, CDR2 SYGVKD, per germline. V gave up 6 bases and J gave up 5 bases; unmatched junction bases: 9. CDR3 coding DNA: TGTGCCATCAGAGGGACTAGCGGGATCACTGACGAGACCCAGTACTTC. Amino acid sequence: CAIRGTSGITDETQYF.

This rearrangement joins TRBV11-2 to TRBJ2-5; perhaps TRBD1 as D (6 bases). The CDR3 loop spans 15 amino acids. V was clipped by 6 bases and J by 4 bases, with 18 bases between them. Germline V gives CDR1 SGHAT, CDR2 FQNNGV. The CDR3 here is CASSALQGKGETQYF. As DNA, the CDR3 is TGTGCCAGCAGTGCATTGCAGGGGAAGGGAGAGACCCAGTACTTC.

This chain connects TRBV29-1 to TRBJ2-2; D is undetermined. There are 12 residues in the CDR3. The germline V gene has CDR1 SQVTM and CDR2 ANQGSEA. V dropped 5 bases and J dropped 1 base, with 5 bases sitting between them. The CDR3 protein is CSVMGNTGELFF. In DNA form, the CDR3 reads TGCAGCGTTATGGGGAACACCGGGGAGCTGTTTTTT.

In this sample, this clone turned up a few times. The V gene is TRBV19, the J gene TRBJ1-5; D might be TRBD1 (5 bases). CDR3 length: 14 residues. V lost 7 bases, J lost 6 bases, and 16 bases lay in between. CDR1 LNHDA and CDR2 SQIVND come from the germline V gene (reference sequence). CDR3: CASKNRPRGQPQHF. The CDR3, as DNA: TGTGCCAGTAAAAACCGACCTAGGGGTCAGCCCCAGCATTTT.

V is TRBV18 and J is TRBJ2-2, with unresolved D. Germline lookup yields CDR1 KGHSH and CDR2 LQKENI. V lost 3 bases and J lost 4, with 15 bases in between. CDR3 size: 16 residues. This chain's CDR3 is CASSPKGQAATGELFF. CDR3 DNA sequence: TGTGCCAGCTCACCGAAAGGTCAGGCGGCCACCGGGGAGCTGTTTTTT.

This chain links TRBV4-3 with TRBJ1-2; D unclear. The V and J ends lost 0 bases and 5 bases respectively, with 10 bases between them. CDR3 length: 14 amino acids. Germline CDR1 is LGHNA and CDR2 is YSLEER. CDR3 sequence (DNA): TGCGCCAGCAGCCAAGATTGGAGCGAATATGGCTACACCTTC. Protein sequence: CASSQDWSEYGYTF.

The chain uses TRBV15 and TRBJ1-5, with D possibly matching TRBD1 (5 bases). In germline, CDR1 is LNHNV, CDR2 YYDKDF (reference sequence). The CDR3 totals 16 residues. V was pared by 5 bases and J by 0 bases, with 14 bases between. CDR3 DNA sequence: TGTGCCACCAGCCGGGGGGTGGGCGGTAGCAATCAGCCCCAGCATTTT. It translates to CATSRGVGGSNQPQHF.

The chain carries TRBV28 and TRBJ1-4; TRBD1 is a possible D gene (5 bases). Deletions cut 5 bases from V and 4 bases from J, with 14 bases between. Per germline, CDR1 MDHEN and CDR2 SYDVKM. CDR3 length: 15 amino acids. CDR3 DNA sequence: TGTGCCAGCAGTCTTGGGGGTCTGGGTAATGAAAAACTGTTTTTT. It translates to CASSLGGLGNEKLFF.

This chain connects TRBV7-9 to TRBJ2-2, with a possible D match to TRBD2 (5 bases). This CDR3 has 16 residues. Germline V gene data show CDR1 as SEHNR and CDR2 as FQNEAQ (reference sequence). V gave up 4 bases and J gave up 4 bases, with 16 bases separating them. The CDR3 nucleotides are TGTGCCAGCAGCTACTTACCGGGAAAGGGCACCGGGGAGCTGTTTTTT. Its protein is CASSYLPGKGTGELFF.

The chain links TRBV5-1 to TRBJ1-2; 7 nucleotides agree with TRBD1. Germline loops: CDR1 SGHRS, CDR2 YFSETQ. The CDR3 spans 15 residues. The junction had 7 bases not matched to a gene; V was cut back by 1 base and J by 4 bases. The CDR3 is CASSLTGQAFYGYTF. The DNA of the CDR3 is TGCGCCAGCAGCTTGACCGGACAGGCGTTCTATGGCTACACCTTC.

The chain carries TRBV7-3 and TRBJ2-5; 7 nucleotides agree with TRBD1. Germline V CDR1 and CDR2: SGHTA, FQGTGA. The CDR3 has 13 residues. J gave up 5 bases and V 2 bases, and 2 bases lay outside the gene matches. In DNA, the CDR3 is TGTGCCAGCAGCTTATTCAGGGGGGAGACCCAGTACTTC. It yields the protein CASSLFRGETQYF.

The rearrangement joins TRBV4-1 to TRBJ1-1; D may be TRBD1 (5 bases). This CDR3 contains 13 residues. CDR1 MGHRA and CDR2 YSYEKL come from the germline V gene. V gave up 4 bases and J gave up 1 base, with 7 bases separating them. The DNA of the CDR3 is TGCGCCAGCAGCCTGACAGCGAACACTGAAGCTTTCTTT. Protein product: CASSLTANTEAFF.

This clone was detected once. This chain uses TRBV18 with TRBJ2-3; 8 nucleotides line up with TRBD2. V was clipped by 3 bases and J by 5 bases; unmatched bases: 7. Germline V lookup: CDR1 KGHSH, CDR2 LQKENI. The CDR3 is made up of 15 amino acids. The CDR3 loop is CASSPLAGNLDTQYF. The CDR3 coding sequence is TGTGCCAGCTCACCGTTAGCGGGAAACCTAGATACGCAGTATTTT.

The genes are TRBV28 and TRBJ1-1, with a tentative D call TRBD1 (5 bases). Germline CDR1 reads MDHEN; CDR2 reads SYDVKM. Deletions cut 2 bases from V and 6 bases from J, with 10 bases between. The CDR3 contains 13 residues. CDR3 region: CASSLIGGAEAFF. The CDR3 DNA follows: TGTGCCAGCAGTTTAATTGGGGGGGCTGAAGCTTTCTTT.

V and J are TRBV27 and TRBJ2-3; 10 bases agree with TRBD2. The CDR3 runs 19 residues. V lost 4 bases to trimming and J lost 1 base; unmatched junction nucleotides: 14. The V gene's germline CDR1 is MNHEY and CDR2 SMNVEV (reference sequence). The CDR3 sequence: CASSSLKFSGRNRTDTQYF. As DNA, the CDR3 is TGTGCCAGCAGTTCCCTCAAATTTAGCGGGAGGAACCGCACAGATACGCAGTATTTT.

The rearrangement uses TRBV6-6 and TRBJ2-7, with D possibly being TRBD1 (6 bases). CDR3 length equals 14 residues. Germline V gene lookup returns CDR1 MNHNY and CDR2 SVGAGI (reference sequence). Trimming cost V 3 bases and J 0 bases, with 9 bases left between them. CDR3 sequence reads: CASSYKDSSYEQYV. The CDR3 coding sequence is TGTGCCAGCAGTTATAAGGACAGCTCCTACGAGCAGTACGTC.

V gene TRBV28 combines with J gene TRBJ1-6, with 9 nucleotides matching TRBD1. The CDR3 runs to 14 residues. Trimming at V came to 5 bases and at J to 9 bases, leaving 5 bases not matched to a gene. The germline V gene encodes CDR1 MDHEN and CDR2 SYDVKM. The CDR3 coding sequence is TGTGCCAGCAGTCAGGGACAGGGACGTTCACCCCTCCACTTT. Its translation is CASSQGQGRSPLHF.

The chain recombines TRBV15 with TRBJ2-7; 9 bases align to TRBD2. Germline V lookup: CDR1 LNHNV, CDR2 YYDKDF (reference sequence). Unmatched junction bases numbered 11, after V lost 0 bases and J lost 2 bases. This CDR3 contains 18 residues. The CDR3, as DNA: TGTGCCACCAGCAGAGATGCCCCGACTAGCGGTCGCGCCTACGAGCAGTACTTC. Its translation: CATSRDAPTSGRAYEQYF. The full variable domain, completed using reference TRBV15 and TRBJ2-7, is DAMVIQNPRYQVTQFGKPVTLSCSQTLNHNVMYWYQQKSSQAPKLLFHYYDKDFNNEADTPDNFQSRRPNTSFCFLDIRSPGLGDTAMYLCATSRDAPTSGRAYEQYFGPGTRLTVT.

The genes are TRBV10-3 and TRBJ1-2, with 7 bases that match TRBD1. V trimming: 6 bases; J trimming: 1 base; junction bases outside the gene matches: 5. Germline lookup yields CDR1 ENHRY and CDR2 SYGVKD. CDR3 length: 14 residues. The CDR3: CAISGTVLNYGYTF. The CDR3 DNA is TGTGCCATCAGCGGGACAGTGCTTAACTATGGCTACACCTTC.

V gene TRBV18 combines with J gene TRBJ1-1, with no clear D. The CDR3 contains 13 residues. In germline, CDR1 is KGHSH, CDR2 LQKENI. V was pared by 3 bases and J by 0 bases, with 5 bases between. CDR3 sequence: CASSPILNTEAFF. The CDR3 nucleotides are TGTGCCAGCTCACCTATATTGAACACTGAAGCTTTCTTT.

This clone appeared once. CDR3 region: CASSALGGIPYNEQFF. In DNA, the CDR3 is TGTGCCAGCAGCGCCCTAGGGGGGATCCCCTACAATGAGCAGTTCTTC. The V and J genes are TRBV9 and TRBJ2-1; possibly TRBD1 or TRBD2 for D (6 bases each). The CDR3 contains 16 residues. The V end was cut by 3 bases, the J end by 2 bases, with 15 bases between. CDR1 and CDR2 from the germline V gene are SGDLS and YYNGEE.